Below, 30 T cell receptor beta chains from the same sample are listed, as sequenced in a study of OX40 agonist ivuxolimab in advanced cancers. This table comes from immunoSEQ multiplex PCR, and its TCRdb copy is limited to in-frame clones, with some not included. The table has over 150,000 clones, 94% seen once. Sequences were derived from CD4+ or CD8+ T cells sorted from blood, sampled in a trial of the OX40 agonist ivuxolimab. The receptors shown here come from an adult with an advanced solid tumor such as melanoma, head and neck, liver or kidney cancer.

This chain connects TRBV9 to TRBJ2-1; 13 bases line up with TRBD2. Trimming cost V 3 bases and J 5 bases; bases outside gene matches: 8. Germline CDR1 SGDLS, CDR2 YYNGEE. CDR3 length equals 17 residues. For the CDR3, the DNA is TGTGCCAGCAGCGCCCAGTCCGGGACTAGCGGGAACAATGAGCAGTTCTTC. This encodes CASSAQSGTSGNNEQFF.

The CDR3 is CASSPGQGIDFETQYF. For the CDR3, the DNA is TGCGCCAGCAGCCCGGGACAGGGGATTGATTTTGAGACCCAGTACTTC. The rearrangement links TRBV4-3 to TRBJ2-5, with TRBD1 matching over 10 bases. The CDR3 is made up of 16 amino acids. Germline CDR1 and CDR2: LGHNA and YSLEER. V lost 4 bases to trimming and J lost 5 bases; unmatched junction nucleotides: 10.

The chain carries TRBV6-5 and TRBJ1-5; 11 bases line up with TRBD1. Germline assignment: CDR1 MNHEY and CDR2 SVGAGI. V lost 8 bases and J lost 6; bases outside the gene matches: 6. The CDR3 length is 14 residues. CDR3 sequence (DNA): TGTGCCAGCCAGGACAGGGGGCTTGTTCAGCCCCAGCATTTT. It translates to CASQDRGLVQPQHF.

The gene calls are TRBV7-9 and TRBJ2-1; the match to TRBD2 covers 7 bases. Trimming cost V 1 base and J 5 bases; bases outside gene matches: 8. The CDR3 runs 16 residues. CDR1 is SEHNR and CDR2 is FQNEAQ in the germline V gene (reference sequence). The CDR3 DNA is TGTGCCAGCAGCTTAGGGGCGGCAGGGAGGGACAATGAGCAGTTCTTC. Protein sequence: CASSLGAAGRDNEQFF.

The chain carries TRBV29-1 and TRBJ1-4; 7 nucleotides line up with TRBD1. Germline V lookup: CDR1 SQVTM, CDR2 ANQGSEA. This CDR3 contains 15 residues. J was trimmed by 0 bases and V by 6 bases; bases with no gene match: 7. CDR3: CSVRSGQTTNEKLFF. In nucleotides, the CDR3 is TGCAGCGTCCGGTCGGGACAGACAACTAATGAAAAACTGTTTTTT.

The chain couples TRBV18 to TRBJ1-3; 7 bases agree with TRBD1. The germline V gene has CDR1 KGHSH and CDR2 LQKENI. The CDR3 is 18 amino acids. After removal of 2 bases from V and 0 bases from J, the junction contained 10 bases not matched to a gene. CDR3 residues: CASSPINIQGVSGNTIYF. As DNA, the CDR3 is TGTGCCAGCTCACCAATAAATATTCAGGGGGTCTCTGGAAACACCATATATTTT.

This chain uses TRBV15 with TRBJ2-7; a weak D match, TRBD2 (7 bases). This CDR3 is built from 16 residues. CDR1 is LNHNV, CDR2 YYDKDF, per germline (reference sequence). The V end was cut by 1 base, the J end by 1 base, with 14 bases between. The CDR3 here is CATSRGRGGPSYEQYF. CDR3 DNA: TGTGCCACCAGCAGAGGTAGGGGGGGTCCGTCCTACGAGCAGTACTTC.

The chain has TRBV5-1 and TRBJ2-7, with 7 bases aligning to TRBD2. V trimming: 4 bases; J trimming: 5 bases; junction bases outside the gene matches: 12. This CDR3 has 15 residues. The germline CDR1 and CDR2 sequences are SGHRS and YFSETQ. The CDR3 sequence: CASSLETSRWDEQYF. Written as DNA, the CDR3 is TGCGCCAGCAGCCTGGAGACTAGCCGGTGGGACGAGCAGTACTTC.

This clone was observed a handful of times. The chain couples TRBV27 to TRBJ1-1; D uncertain. Trimming pared 6 bases from V and 4 bases from J, leaving 18 bases between. CDR3 length: 15 residues. Per the germline V gene, CDR1 is MNHEY and CDR2 is SMNVEV (reference sequence). CDR3 sequence (DNA): TGTGCCAGCAGGACCCGTTGGGAGGCCACCACTGAAGCTTTCTTT. Translated, it gives CASRTRWEATTEAFF.

This chain uses TRBV18 with TRBJ1-6; 8 nucleotides line up with TRBD1. From germline, CDR1 is KGHSH and CDR2 LQKENI. V trimming: 3 bases; J trimming: 10 bases; junction bases outside the gene matches: 5. The CDR3 runs 14 residues. The CDR3 loop is CASSPTGEGSPLHF. Here the CDR3 DNA reads TGTGCCAGCTCACCGACAGGGGAGGGATCACCCCTCCACTTT.

This sequence joins TRBV18 and TRBJ2-3; 12 nucleotides match TRBD1. The germline V gene has CDR1 KGHSH and CDR2 LQKENI. With 3 bases clipped from V and 6 bases from J, the junction kept 7 bases outside the gene matches. There are 16 residues in the CDR3. The CDR3 here is CASSPGTGGSLDTQYF. The CDR3 region has the DNA TGTGCCAGCTCACCTGGGACAGGGGGCTCTCTGGATACGCAGTATTTT.

The CDR3 loop reads CASSFRPQKADTQYF. Written as DNA, the CDR3 is TGCGCCAGCAGCTTCCGCCCGCAGAAGGCAGATACGCAGTATTTT. The V call is TRBV5-1, the J call TRBJ2-3; D is uncertain. V was pared by 2 bases and J by 4 bases, with 14 bases between. The germline V gene encodes CDR1 SGHRS and CDR2 YFSETQ. The CDR3 sequence is 15 residues long.

CDR3: CASSGTSGAGTQYF. The CDR3 DNA sequence: TGCGCCAGCAGTGGGACTAGCGGGGCCGGTACGCAGTATTTT. V gene TRBV10-1 combines with J gene TRBJ2-3, with 12 bases that match TRBD2. The CDR3 extends over 14 amino acids. Trimming took 4 bases from V and 8 from J; bases not matched to a gene: 4. Germline-derived CDR1 and CDR2 are WNHNN and SYGVQD (reference sequence).

The chain is built from TRBV4-3 and TRBJ1-3, with 12 bases matching TRBD1. The CDR3 runs to 17 residues. The V segment lost 3 bases and the J segment 7 bases; nucleotides outside the gene matches: 10. The germline V gene encodes CDR1 LGHNA and CDR2 YSLEER. The DNA for the CDR3 is TGCGCCAGCAGCCAGCATCAAACCGGGACAGGGGGCAACACCATATATTTT. Protein product: CASSQHQTGTGGNTIYF.

The chain employs TRBV7-9 and TRBJ1-1, with TRBD1 as a possible D gene (5 bases). The CDR3 length is 17 residues. The V gene lost 2 bases and the J gene lost 5 bases, with 21 bases spanning the gap. CDR1 and CDR2 (germline): SEHNR, FQNEAQ (reference sequence). The CDR3 here is CASSLPELTGVGTEAFF. Here the CDR3 DNA reads TGTGCCAGCAGCTTACCTGAACTGACGGGGGTGGGAACTGAAGCTTTCTTT.

V and J are TRBV5-5 and TRBJ2-6; D could derive from TRBD1 or TRBD2 (5 bases each). The germline V gene has CDR1 SGHKS and CDR2 YYEKEE (reference sequence). V was cut by 6 bases and J by 2 bases, with 18 bases left in between. CDR3 length equals 17 residues. CDR3 sequence (DNA): TGTGCCAGCAACCAACAAGCAAGGGGAGCTGGGGCCAACGTCCTGACTTTC. Residues: CASNQQARGAGANVLTF.

The chain combines TRBV30 with TRBJ2-5, with a tentative D call TRBD2 (5 bases). Trimming removed 2 bases from V and 1 base from J, with 23 bases in between. Germline V lookup: CDR1 GTSNPN, CDR2 SVGIG (reference sequence). The CDR3 loop spans 18 amino acids. The CDR3 region is CAWSRGWPHISGQETQYF. In nucleotides, the CDR3 is TGTGCCTGGAGTCGGGGTTGGCCCCACATTTCGGGCCAAGAGACCCAGTACTTC.

This clone was recorded only once. The rearrangement uses TRBV7-9 and TRBJ1-5; tentative D call: TRBD1 (6 bases). Trimming pared 1 base from V and 7 bases from J, leaving 8 bases between. The CDR3 loop spans 13 amino acids. CDR1 is SEHNR, CDR2 FQNEAQ, per germline (reference sequence). The CDR3 nucleotides read TGTGCCAGCAGCTTAGAAGGGGGACAGCCCCAGCATTTT. Protein sequence: CASSLEGGQPQHF.

This clone has just a few counts. This chain connects TRBV7-2 to TRBJ1-1, with a weak D call TRBD1 (5 bases). This CDR3 region has 15 residues. Germline CDR1 reads SGHTA; CDR2 reads FQGNSA. The ends were cut back, 5 bases at V and 5 bases at J, with 18 bases in the middle. The CDR3 DNA reads TGTGCCAGCAGCCCGACGGGGGTTAGAAATACTGAAGCTTTCTTT. This codes for CASSPTGVRNTEAFF. Complete variable domain (other parts from reference TRBV7-2 and TRBJ1-1): GAGVSQSPSNKVTEKGKDVELRCDPISGHTALYWYRQSLGQGLEFLIYFQGNSAPDKSGLPSDRFSAERTGGSVSTLTIQRTQQEDSAVYLCASSPTGVRNTEAFFGQGTRLTVV.

This chain links TRBV19 with TRBJ1-3, with D hard to call. Germline values: CDR1 LNHDA, CDR2 SQIVND (reference sequence). This CDR3 contains 12 residues. The germline V and J ends were trimmed by 4 bases and 7 bases, with 8 bases remaining between them. Written as DNA, the CDR3 is TGTGCCAGTAGTACTCCCTGGAACACCATATATTTT. This sequence encodes CASSTPWNTIYF.

The genes are TRBV7-2 and TRBJ2-3; 11 bases line up with TRBD2. Germline CDR1 reads SGHTA; CDR2 reads FQGNSA. Losses at the gene ends were 4 bases for V and 7 bases for J; bases not matched to a gene: 7. The CDR3 loop spans 15 amino acids. CDR3 loop: CASSSGTSGSNTQYF. The CDR3 region has the DNA TGTGCCAGCAGCTCCGGGACTAGCGGATCTAATACGCAGTATTTT.

The CDR3 region has the DNA TGTGCCATCAGTGTAGGGGGAATGGGGACTGAAGCTTTCTTT. It encodes CAISVGGMGTEAFF. V and J are TRBV10-3 and TRBJ1-1, with D perhaps matching TRBD1 (6 bases). There are 14 residues in the CDR3. Germline CDR1 and CDR2: ENHRY and SYGVKD. V was pared by 4 bases and J by 5 bases, with 14 bases between.

The chain's CDR3 is CASRLGGTGDEQFF. DNA for the CDR3: TGTGCCAGTCGGTTGGGGGGTACGGGCGATGAGCAGTTCTTC. The chain is built from TRBV19 and TRBJ2-1, with a weak D call TRBD2 (6 bases). CDR1 is LNHDA, CDR2 SQIVND, per germline (reference sequence). The CDR3 length is 14 residues. Trimming cost V 8 bases and J 8 bases, with 19 bases left between them. The whole variable domain, remainder taken from reference TRBV19 and TRBJ2-1, is DGGITQSPKYLFRKEGQNVTLSCEQNLNHDAMYWYRQDPGQGLRLIYYSQIVNDFQKGDIAEGYSVSREKKESFPLTVTSAQKNPTAFYLCASRLGGTGDEQFFGPGTRLTVL.

This clone was seen once. The chain employs TRBV21-1 and TRBJ2-7; TRBD1 is taken as the D call from the table, unchecked against the DNA. TRBV21-1 is classified as a pseudogene. The CDR3 has 15 amino acids. The CDR3 nucleotides read TGTGCCAGCAGCAGAACGGGACAGTCGACCTACGAGCAGTACTTC. Translation gives CASSRTGQSTYEQYF.

This chain links TRBV15 with TRBJ2-6; 7 bases are a match to TRBD1. Germline V gene sequence: CDR1 LNHNV, CDR2 YYDKDF (reference sequence). This CDR3 is 16 amino acids long. V lost 5 bases to trimming and J lost 0 bases; unmatched junction nucleotides: 4. The CDR3, as DNA: TGTGCCACCAGCGGACAGGATTTCTCTGGGGCCAACGTCCTGACTTTC. This translates into CATSGQDFSGANVLTF.

This clone was found once. This chain links TRBV5-6 with TRBJ2-5; unclear D gene. Germline assignment: CDR1 SGHDT and CDR2 YYEEEE. The V gene lost 2 bases and the J gene lost 3 bases, with 8 bases spanning the gap. The CDR3 extends over 13 amino acids. The CDR3 DNA sequence: TGTGCCAGCAGCTTAGGACCTAAAGAGACCCAGTACTTC. Its protein is CASSLGPKETQYF.

The chain combines TRBV19 with TRBJ2-7, with TRBD2 as a possible D gene (6 bases). Trimming took 8 bases from V and 0 from J, leaving 14 bases between them. CDR3 length: 14 residues. CDR1 LNHDA and CDR2 SQIVND come from the germline V gene (reference sequence). CDR3 DNA: TGTGCCAGTCGCCAGCCCGGGAGCTCCTACGAGCAGTACTTC. Translation: CASRQPGSSYEQYF.

V is TRBV27 and J is TRBJ1-1; D unclear. Germline V CDR1 and CDR2: MNHEY, SMNVEV (reference sequence). This CDR3 contains 14 residues. Trimming took 3 bases from V and 3 from J, leaving 11 bases between them. This chain's CDR3 is CASSLSWDYTEAFF. The CDR3 bases are TGTGCCAGCAGTTTGTCATGGGATTACACTGAAGCTTTCTTT.

V gene TRBV6-5 combines with J gene TRBJ1-2; D is perhaps TRBD1 (5 bases). Per germline, CDR1 MNHEY and CDR2 SVGAGI. Trimming stripped 6 bases from V and 6 bases from J, with 14 bases between. The CDR3 is 13 residues long. The CDR3 DNA reads as TGTGCCAGCAGGGGCCTACGAGGGGATGGCTACACCTTC. Translation gives CASRGLRGDGYTF.

For the CDR3, the DNA is TGTGCCAGCGCCGGGGGGCCTGGAAACACCATATATTTT. This translates into CASAGGPGNTIYF. The rearrangement links TRBV27 to TRBJ1-3; weak D call: TRBD1 (6 bases). The CDR3 spans 13 residues. Germline CDR1 MNHEY, CDR2 SMNVEV (reference sequence). With 8 bases removed from V and 2 bases from J, the gap between germline ends came to 10 bases.